This TCR beta chain is drawn from a study of cytotoxic CD8 clonotypes in ibrutinib-treated CLL. Regarding the study as a whole: Pretreatment clonality was elevated relative to age-matched healthy donors and paralleled circulating CD8+ T-cell counts. Clonotypes that were public were uncommon, and they contracted or stayed stable on treatment.

This clone was seen only once. Its specificity is not known. Produced via immunoSEQ multiplex PCR; TCRdb's table is partial and in-frame only. Here the sample spans 97,000 or so clones, 60% to 80% being singletons. The germline gives CDR1 LGHNA, CDR2 YSLEER. Germline trimming cut 2 bases from V and 4 bases from J; bases unmatched to any gene: 3. The CDR3 covers 14 residues. The source material was PBMCs, sampled after 12 months of ibrutinib treatment. The chain couples TRBV4-3 to TRBJ2-7; 9 bases fit TRBD1. This receptor was identified in a human donor with chronic lymphocytic leukemia. The CDR3 nucleotides read TGCGCCAGCAGCCAAACCGGGACAGGGTACGAGCAGTACTTC. Amino acid sequence: CASSQTGTGYEQYF.